The clone carrying this T cell receptor (beta chain) was counted a single time. Its antigen remains unknown. These data belong to a study of cytomegalovirus exposure and HLA in healthy donors. About the study: A later analysis reported the same platform for the 100 to 150 validation repertoires and the 666 first-cohort repertoires. General observations from the study: The listing of roughly 160 TCR beta chains classed them as cytomegalovirus-associated. While the bulk of TCR sequences proved rare, some public TCRs turned up in many donors.

From the 120-subject validation cohort, which was separate from the roughly 610-subject first cohort, the donors were drawn. This CDR3 region has 12 residues. Germline V lookup: CDR1 GTSNPN, CDR2 SVGIG (reference sequence). The V end lost 6 bases, the J end lost 3 bases, and 11 bases lay between the germline ends. The method was immunoSEQ multiplex PCR; TCRdb's version includes in-frame clones alone and lacks a portion of them. The sample shows hundreds of thousands of clones, around 88% of them seen only once. Input material: PBMCs. This clonotype was obtained from a woman aged 25 to 39 in good health and CMV-seropositive. The gene calls are TRBV30 and TRBJ1-2; tentatively, D is TRBD1 (5 bases). The CDR3 is CACSGYDYGYTF. Written as DNA, the CDR3 is TGTGCCTGTTCAGGGTATGACTATGGCTACACCTTC.